Shown below are 32 T cell receptor beta chains from a single sample sequenced in a study of long-term antiretroviral therapy in people with HIV (dated 2022 in TCRdb). The immunoSEQ hsTCRB v3.0 assay was used at survey level resolution for TRB variable region sequencing. This immuneACCESS table, as held by TCRdb, lists in-frame sequences with V and J called but not all clones. Of the missing ones, under half trace to an unresolved V gene in checked studies; the others have no known cause. For this sample there are approximately 35,000 clones; about 96% appear just once. The biggest ten clones account for about 3% of the sample. Sample: unsorted PBMCs, taken 6.9 years after starting antiretroviral therapy. These receptors all come from a young man with HIV.

The chain couples TRBV27 to TRBJ1-1, with D perhaps TRBD1 (5 bases). V lost 5 bases, J lost 0 bases, and 10 bases lay in between. Germline V gene sequence: CDR1 MNHEY, CDR2 SMNVEV (reference sequence). This CDR3 is 14 amino acids long. The CDR3 bases are TGTGCCAGCAGTCCGGGGACGGTGAACACTGAAGCTTTCTTT. Translation: CASSPGTVNTEAFF.

The genes are TRBV9 and TRBJ2-7; TRBD1 aligns across 8 bases. After removal of 4 bases from V and 2 bases from J, the junction contained 5 bases not matched to a gene. Germline values: CDR1 SGDLS, CDR2 YYNGEE. This CDR3 is 14 amino acids long. CDR3 coding DNA: TGTGCCAGCAGCACCGGACAGGGAGCCTACGAGCAGTACTTC. Translation: CASSTGQGAYEQYF.

The chain recombines TRBV2 with TRBJ1-5; 8 nucleotides agree with TRBD1. The CDR3 is made up of 14 amino acids. V lost 5 bases to trimming and J lost 6 bases; unmatched junction nucleotides: 6. Looked up from germline, CDR1 is SNHLY and CDR2 is FYNNEI. CDR3 nucleotide sequence: TGTGCCAGCAGTCCGGGACAGGCGGGTCAGCCCCAGCATTTT. Translation: CASSPGQAGQPQHF.

V usage is TRBV4-3 and J usage is TRBJ2-3; 8 bases line up with TRBD2. Germline-derived CDR1 and CDR2 are LGHNA and YSLEER. The J segment lost 2 bases and the V segment lost 4 bases, leaving 2 bases of the junction unmatched. The CDR3 covers 14 residues. The CDR3 here is CASSPGGATDTQYF. The CDR3 nucleotides are TGCGCCAGCAGCCCGGGGGGGGCCACAGATACGCAGTATTTT.

The V and J genes are TRBV4-3 and TRBJ1-4; TRBD1 might be the D (5 bases). The CDR3 covers 16 residues. Germline V gene lookup returns CDR1 LGHNA and CDR2 YSLEER. Trimming took off 0 bases at V and 0 bases at J, with 8 bases between the two ends. The CDR3 loop reads CASSQDGGATNEKLFF. CDR3 nucleotide sequence: TGCGCCAGCAGCCAAGATGGAGGGGCAACTAATGAAAAACTGTTTTTT.

The count of this clone is one. V and J are TRBV27 and TRBJ1-2; 9 nucleotides align to TRBD1. Germline lookup yields CDR1 MNHEY and CDR2 SMNVEV (reference sequence). Unmatched junction bases numbered 7, after V lost 5 bases and J lost 3 bases. The CDR3 spans 15 residues. CDR3 residues: CASSTYRGRYYGYTF. The CDR3 DNA is TGTGCCAGCAGTACATACAGGGGGCGCTACTATGGCTACACCTTC.

This clone was recorded a few times. This chain connects TRBV10-1 to TRBJ1-2; 7 bases match TRBD1. Germline V gene data show CDR1 as WNHNN and CDR2 as SYGVQD (reference sequence). V dropped 9 bases and J dropped 8; count of bases not matched to a gene: 9. The CDR3 consists of 12 residues. CDR3 in amino acids: CARTGSMMGYTF. The CDR3 nucleotides read TGCGCCAGGACAGGGAGTATGATGGGCTACACCTTC.

J is TRBJ2-7 and V is TRBV11-2; D possibly matches TRBD1 or TRBD2 (5 bases each). The CDR3 loop spans 15 amino acids. Looked up from germline, CDR1 is SGHAT and CDR2 is FQNNGV. Between the trimmed V and J ends, which lost 3 bases and 3 bases, there was a span of 15 bases. The CDR3 DNA is TGTGCCAGCAGCTTGAACCGGGACCTAGGCTACGAGCAGTACTTC. Translating gives CASSLNRDLGYEQYF.

V usage is TRBV7-9 and J usage is TRBJ1-2; tentatively, D is TRBD1 (6 bases). The CDR3 sequence is 13 residues long. Looked up from germline, CDR1 is SEHNR and CDR2 is FQNEAQ (reference sequence). Deletions cut 1 base from V and 9 bases from J, with 12 bases between. CDR3 bases: TGTGCCAGCAGCTTAGGGAACAGGGACAGCTACACCTTC. This encodes CASSLGNRDSYTF.

This clone was recorded once. The genes are TRBV11-1 and TRBJ1-1, with 7 nucleotides matching TRBD1. The CDR3 runs 13 residues. The ends lost 8 bases at V and 10 bases at J; junction bases unmatched: 13. Germline V gene sequence: CDR1 SGHAT, CDR2 FQDESV (reference sequence). Here the CDR3 DNA reads TGTGCCAGCCGGCGGGACAGCTACGATCGAGCTTTCTTT. Translated, it gives CASRRDSYDRAFF.

The gene calls are TRBV9 and TRBJ2-3, with 8 bases lining up with TRBD2. Germline CDR1 is SGDLS and CDR2 is YYNGEE. V dropped 0 bases and J dropped 4; count of bases not matched to a gene: 7. CDR3 size: 16 residues. Here the CDR3 reads CASSVVNGGASDTQYF. The DNA for the CDR3 is TGTGCCAGCAGCGTAGTAAACGGGGGGGCATCAGATACGCAGTATTTT.

This chain joins TRBV4-3 and TRBJ1-1; D not certain. CDR1 and CDR2 from the germline V gene are LGHNA and YSLEER. The V and J ends lost 0 bases and 6 bases respectively, with 14 bases between them. The CDR3 is made up of 15 amino acids. CDR3 in DNA: TGCGCCAGCAGCCAAGATCACCGGGGTACGGCTGAAGCTTTCTTT. Residues: CASSQDHRGTAEAFF.

The genes are TRBV4-3 and TRBJ2-3, with a tentative D call TRBD1 (5 bases). The CDR3 is 17 residues long. Germline CDR1 and CDR2: LGHNA and YSLEER. The V gene lost 1 base and the J gene lost 2 bases, with 16 bases spanning the gap. In DNA form, the CDR3 reads TGCGCCAGCAGCCAAGCAGCTTTCGACAGCAACACAGATACGCAGTATTTT. It yields the protein CASSQAAFDSNTDTQYF.

V gene TRBV20-1 combines with J gene TRBJ2-7; no clear D. Trimming removed 7 bases from V and 0 bases from J, with 7 bases in between. This CDR3 has 11 residues. Per germline, CDR1 DFQATT and CDR2 SNEGSKA (reference sequence). CDR3: CSGASSYEQYF. The CDR3 DNA reads as TGCAGTGGGGCTAGCTCCTACGAGCAGTACTTC.

The chain joins TRBV28 to TRBJ2-7; possible D gene TRBD1, 5 bases. The CDR3 runs 15 residues. Germline CDR1 and CDR2: MDHEN and SYDVKM. V shed 5 bases and J shed 4 bases, with 18 bases lying between them. The CDR3 nucleotides are TGTGCCAGCAGTCTCAACAGGTTGGGCTCGTACGAGCAGTACTTC. Amino acids: CASSLNRLGSYEQYF.

The V call is TRBV6-1, the J call TRBJ1-2; no firm D call. The CDR3 covers 13 residues. Germline V gene data show CDR1 as MNHNS and CDR2 as SASEGT. V was clipped by 4 bases and J by 7 bases, with 13 bases between them. CDR3 nucleotides: TGTGCCAGCAGTGTCGGGTTAAATCGTGGCTACACCTTC. It translates to CASSVGLNRGYTF.

This chain joins TRBV2 and TRBJ1-5; D is undetermined. Trimming stripped 6 bases from V and 0 bases from J, with 9 bases between. This CDR3 is built from 14 residues. The germline CDR1 and CDR2 sequences are SNHLY and FYNNEI. CDR3 nucleotides: TGTGCCAGCAGGCCGGATTATAGCAATCAGCCCCAGCATTTT. Residues: CASRPDYSNQPQHF.

The rearrangement uses TRBV7-8 and TRBJ1-4, with a weak D call TRBD1 (6 bases). The ends were cut back, 8 bases at V and 7 bases at J, with 20 bases in the middle. The length of the CDR3 is 15 residues. Per germline, CDR1 SGHVS and CDR2 FQNEAQ. The CDR3 is CASGPTTGQGEKLFF. CDR3 sequence (DNA): TGTGCCAGCGGACCGACCACAGGGCAAGGTGAAAAACTGTTTTTT.

The V and J genes are TRBV5-6 and TRBJ1-5; TRBD1 is a possible D gene (5 bases). The CDR3 is 13 residues long. V was cut by 4 bases and J by 6 bases, with 11 bases left in between. Germline V gene sequence: CDR1 SGHDT, CDR2 YYEEEE. CDR3 nucleotides: TGTGCCAGCAGCGAAGGGGAGTCTCAGCCCCAGCATTTT. This sequence encodes CASSEGESQPQHF.

The chain combines TRBV7-6 with TRBJ2-7; 10 bases match TRBD2. Germline lookup yields CDR1 SGHVS and CDR2 FNYEAQ. The V gene end was trimmed by 0 bases and the J gene end by 6 bases; junction bases not matched to a gene: 11. The CDR3 is 17 amino acids. The CDR3 spells CASSLAHHSGRALEQYF. The CDR3, as DNA: TGTGCCAGCAGCTTAGCGCACCACAGCGGGAGGGCCCTCGAGCAGTACTTC.

The genes are TRBV6-4 and TRBJ1-2; TRBD1 aligns across 8 bases. V gave up 6 bases and J gave up 2 bases; unmatched junction bases: 8. CDR1 is MRHNA, CDR2 SNTAGT, per germline. The CDR3 length is 15 residues. The DNA for the CDR3 is TGTGCCAGCAGATGGGCCCAGGGGGCCAACTATGGCTACACCTTC. Its translation: CASRWAQGANYGYTF.

CDR3 DNA: TGCGCCAGCAGCCGAGAGGGCAGGGACACCTACAATGAGCAGTTCTTC. Residues: CASSREGRDTYNEQFF. The chain combines TRBV4-3 with TRBJ2-1, with D possibly being TRBD1 (6 bases). The germline V gene has CDR1 LGHNA and CDR2 YSLEER. V lost 4 bases, J lost 2 bases, and 15 bases lay in between. This CDR3 spans 16 amino acids.

The chain couples TRBV12-5 to TRBJ1-5, with D unclear. CDR3 length equals 15 residues. The V end lost 8 bases, the J end lost 5 bases, and 19 bases lay between the germline ends. In germline, CDR1 is LGHNT, CDR2 FRNRAP. CDR3 in amino acids: CASQRTVGRDQPQHF. Here the CDR3 DNA reads TGTGCTAGTCAAAGGACTGTGGGCCGGGATCAGCCCCAGCATTTT.

This clone was seen only once. J is TRBJ1-1 and V is TRBV11-3, with D maybe TRBD1 (6 bases). V lost 4 bases to trimming and J lost 8 bases, with 14 bases between them. Per germline, CDR1 SGHNT and CDR2 YENEEA. The CDR3 is 13 residues long. The DNA of the CDR3 is TGTGCCAGCAGCTCCACTAGCGGGACAGAAGCTTTCTTT. Protein product: CASSSTSGTEAFF.

The V and J genes are TRBV5-4 and TRBJ2-7, with D tentatively TRBD2 (6 bases). Germline lookup yields CDR1 SGHNT and CDR2 YYREEE (reference sequence). Trimming shortened V by 0 bases and J by 3 bases, and 10 bases separated the two germline ends. This CDR3 has 14 amino acids. Here the CDR3 reads CASSLGGVGYEQYF. For the CDR3, the DNA is TGTGCCAGCAGCTTGGGCGGGGTTGGCTACGAGCAGTACTTC.

The J gene is TRBJ2-5, the V gene TRBV15; D perhaps matches TRBD1 (5 bases). V was trimmed by 2 bases and J by 3 bases, leaving 16 bases between them. Germline values: CDR1 LNHNV, CDR2 YYDKDF (reference sequence). The CDR3 is 16 amino acids. CDR3: CATSRSTGRGEETQYF. CDR3 coding DNA: TGTGCCACCAGCAGATCAACCGGAAGGGGCGAAGAGACCCAGTACTTC. The complete variable domain, with remaining parts taken from reference TRBV15 and TRBJ2-5, reads DAMVIQNPRYQVTQFGKPVTLSCSQTLNHNVMYWYQQKSSQAPKLLFHYYDKDFNNEADTPDNFQSRRPNTSFCFLDIRSPGLGDTAMYLCATSRSTGRGEETQYFGPGTRLLVL.

The rearrangement joins TRBV6-1 to TRBJ2-5; 8 bases fit TRBD1. The trim removed 0 bases at V and 4 bases at J, leaving 7 bases unmatched. The CDR3 loop spans 16 amino acids. CDR1 MNHNS and CDR2 SASEGT come from the germline V gene. This CDR3 reads CASSEAGQGAAETQYF. CDR3 in DNA: TGTGCCAGCAGTGAAGCAGGGCAGGGGGCCGCAGAGACCCAGTACTTC.

This chain links TRBV5-1 with TRBJ1-2; D is perhaps TRBD1 (5 bases). V was trimmed by 0 bases and J by 6 bases, leaving 9 bases between them. Germline V gene data show CDR1 as SGHRS and CDR2 as YFSETQ. CDR3 length: 13 residues. Here the CDR3 reads CASSLDNRNGYTF. The CDR3 DNA is TGCGCCAGCAGCTTGGACAACAGGAATGGCTACACCTTC.

J is TRBJ1-1 and V is TRBV4-3; 7 positions agree with TRBD1. The CDR3 covers 14 residues. The V gene's germline CDR1 is LGHNA and CDR2 YSLEER. J lost 4 bases, V lost 3 bases, and 5 bases had no gene match. The CDR3 sequence is CASSQLPGGTEAFF. The CDR3 DNA follows: TGCGCCAGCAGCCAGCTCCCAGGGGGCACTGAAGCTTTCTTT.

V usage is TRBV4-3 and J usage is TRBJ2-7; TRBD1 might be the D (6 bases). CDR1 and CDR2 from the germline V gene are LGHNA and YSLEER. The CDR3 contains 15 residues. Trimming stripped 0 bases from V and 2 bases from J, with 11 bases between. The CDR3 bases are TGCGCCAGCAGCCAAGATGGGTCAGGGGCCTACGAGCAGTACTTC. Its translation: CASSQDGSGAYEQYF.

V gene TRBV11-1 combines with J gene TRBJ2-1; 7 positions match TRBD1. CDR3 length equals 17 residues. Germline values: CDR1 SGHAT, CDR2 FQDESV (reference sequence). Trimming cost V 6 bases and J 5 bases; bases outside gene matches: 16. CDR3 DNA sequence: TGTGCCAGCAGTCCCGGACAGGCACTCTCGTTTCACAATGAGCAGTTCTTC. Translated: CASSPGQALSFHNEQFF. The full variable domain, rest sourced from reference TRBV11-1 and TRBJ2-1, is EAEVAQSPRYKITEKSQAVAFWCDPISGHATLYWYRQILGQGPELLVQFQDESVVDDSQLPKDRFSAERLKGVDSTLKIQPAELGDSAMYLCASSPGQALSFHNEQFFGPGTRLTVL.

The chain employs TRBV19 and TRBJ2-5; D remains ambiguous. Germline V gene lookup returns CDR1 LNHDA and CDR2 SQIVND (reference sequence). CDR3 size: 11 residues. V lost 0 bases, J lost 5 bases, and 1 base lay in between. The CDR3: CASSIEETQYF. The CDR3 DNA follows: TGTGCCAGTAGTATAGAGGAGACCCAGTACTTC.